The 26 T cell receptor beta chains reported below all come from one sample, sequenced in a study of T cell repertoires and HLA-DP antigens. CD4+ cells expanded for roughly 16 days were restimulated about 24 h with allogeneic-DPB1 HeLa cells. Retrovirally transduced HeLa cells with HLA-DPA1/DPB1, HLA-DM, invariant chain and CD80 served as stimulators. Using immunoSEQ multiplex PCR, the repertoire was profiled, and TCRdb retains in-frame clones only, with some absent. The sample carries 2,000 to 2,500 clones, nearly 80% recorded once. Sequencing used CD137- CD4+ T cells from cultured PBMCs. The receptor set was obtained from a woman younger than 30 in good health and CMV-seronegative.

The chain uses TRBV5-1 and TRBJ2-1; 8 bases line up with TRBD2. Per the germline V gene, CDR1 is SGHRS and CDR2 is YFSETQ. This CDR3 has 16 amino acids. V dropped 0 bases and J dropped 7; count of bases not matched to a gene: 9. CDR3 residues: CASSLATGGPLNEQFF. For the CDR3, the DNA is TGCGCCAGCAGCTTGGCTACGGGGGGGCCGTTGAATGAGCAGTTCTTC.

CDR3 in DNA: TGTGCCAGCAGTGAATTTCCGCGGGAGATGGTCGGGGAGCTGTTTTTT. Translating it yields CASSEFPREMVGELFF. The rearrangement uses TRBV2 and TRBJ2-2; 7 bases are shared with TRBD2. CDR3 length: 16 residues. Losses at the gene ends were 2 bases for V and 7 bases for J; bases not matched to a gene: 10. Germline V CDR1 and CDR2: SNHLY, FYNNEI. The variable domain in full, with the rest retrieved from reference TRBV2 and TRBJ2-2, is EPEVTQTPSHQVTQMGQEVILRCVPISNHLYFYWYRQILGQKVEFLVSFYNNEISEKSEIFDDQFSVERPDGSNFTLKIRSTKLEDSAMYFCASSEFPREMVGELFFGEGSRLTVL.

The rearrangement uses TRBV4-1 and TRBJ2-1; D is undetermined. The CDR3 is made up of 14 amino acids. Trimming removed 3 bases at V and 8 bases at J, with 14 bases between. Germline V CDR1 and CDR2: MGHRA, YSYEKL. CDR3 loop: CASSQHGVNDEQFF. CDR3 coding DNA: TGCGCCAGCAGCCAGCATGGGGTAAACGATGAGCAGTTCTTC.

J is TRBJ2-2 and V is TRBV10-3; D not certain. Germline V lookup: CDR1 ENHRY, CDR2 SYGVKD. CDR3 length: 15 amino acids. Deletions cut 0 bases from V and 5 bases from J, with 10 bases between. The CDR3 is CAISESAEYTGELFF. In DNA, the CDR3 is TGTGCCATCAGTGAGTCAGCAGAGTATACCGGGGAGCTGTTTTTT.

This chain connects TRBV7-3 to TRBJ2-1, with 13 bases aligning to TRBD2. With 5 bases clipped from V and 0 bases from J, the junction kept 10 bases outside the gene matches. CDR1 SGHTA and CDR2 FQGTGA come from the germline V gene. CDR3 length: 19 amino acids. The CDR3 coding sequence is TGTGCCAGCAGCCCGGGACTAGCGGGAAGATCGAGCTCCTACAATGAGCAGTTCTTC. This gives the protein CASSPGLAGRSSSYNEQFF.

The V call is TRBV10-3, the J call TRBJ2-3, with unresolved D. The CDR3 contains 15 residues. In germline, CDR1 is ENHRY, CDR2 SYGVKD. Between the trimmed V and J ends, which lost 4 bases and 2 bases, there was a span of 13 bases. As DNA, the CDR3 is TGTGCCATCAGTGGGGGTTCGCCAATCACAGATACGCAGTATTTT. The encoded protein is CAISGGSPITDTQYF.

This clone showed up just a few times. The chain joins TRBV7-9 to TRBJ2-1; D is perhaps TRBD1 (6 bases). From germline, CDR1 is SEHNR and CDR2 FQNEAQ (reference sequence). This CDR3 has 15 amino acids. Trimming removed 7 bases at V and 9 bases at J, with 22 bases between. The CDR3 here is CASNLGDRWLGEQFF. CDR3 sequence (DNA): TGTGCCAGCAACTTGGGTGACAGGTGGTTAGGTGAGCAGTTCTTC. Based on the CDR3 plus reference TRBV7-9 and TRBJ2-1, the full variable domain is DTGVSQNPRHKITKRGQNVTFRCDPISEHNRLYWYRQTLGQGPEFLTYFQNEAQLEKSRLLSDRFSAERPKGSFSTLEIQRTEQGDSAMYLCASNLGDRWLGEQFFGPGTRLTVL.

The chain uses TRBV6-1 and TRBJ2-1, with 7 bases that match TRBD2. Germline lookup yields CDR1 MNHNS and CDR2 SASEGT. The CDR3 spans 14 residues. V dropped 8 bases and J dropped 4; count of bases not matched to a gene: 8. The CDR3 reads CASEEGGNYNEQFF. The CDR3 DNA is TGTGCCAGCGAGGAGGGAGGGAATTACAATGAGCAGTTCTTC.

A few counts support this clone. The chain is built from TRBV7-8 and TRBJ1-2; unclear D gene. Germline CDR1 and CDR2: SGHVS and FQNEAQ. This CDR3 comprises 13 residues. V shed 1 base and J shed 8 bases, with 11 bases lying between them. CDR3 region: CASSLVGRGGYTF. CDR3 coding DNA: TGTGCCAGCAGCTTAGTAGGCAGAGGAGGCTACACCTTC.

J is TRBJ1-1 and V is TRBV18, with a weak D call TRBD1 (6 bases). The V gene lost 0 bases and the J gene lost 0 bases, with 11 bases spanning the gap. Germline loops: CDR1 KGHSH, CDR2 LQKENI. The CDR3 totals 16 residues. The CDR3: CASSPPPGAVNTEAFF. The CDR3 DNA follows: TGTGCCAGCTCACCACCCCCAGGGGCAGTGAACACTGAAGCTTTCTTT.

J is TRBJ2-3 and V is TRBV7-2; 7 bases map to TRBD1. Germline lookup yields CDR1 SGHTA and CDR2 FQGNSA. V lost 4 bases and J lost 4; bases outside the gene matches: 5. The CDR3 length is 14 residues. The CDR3 protein is CASSSRTGADTQYF. CDR3 DNA: TGTGCCAGCAGCTCTCGCACAGGGGCAGATACGCAGTATTTT.

The chain has TRBV10-3 and TRBJ1-2, with TRBD1 identical over 8 bases. The V gene's germline CDR1 is ENHRY and CDR2 SYGVKD. J gave up 2 bases and V 8 bases, and 4 bases lay outside the gene matches. The CDR3 spans 13 residues. The CDR3 sequence: CAIGQGGNYGYTF. In DNA form, the CDR3 reads TGTGCCATCGGACAGGGAGGGAACTATGGCTACACCTTC.

This chain uses TRBV11-2 with TRBJ2-2, with D unclear. Germline values: CDR1 SGHAT, CDR2 FQNNGV. Deletions cut 3 bases from V and 5 bases from J, with 7 bases between. The CDR3 extends over 13 amino acids. CDR3 nucleotide sequence: TGTGCCAGCAGCTTGACTGGTACCGGGGAGCTGTTTTTT. As protein: CASSLTGTGELFF.

The chain employs TRBV25-1 and TRBJ2-5; perhaps TRBD2 as D (6 bases). V dropped 1 base and J dropped 4 bases, with 10 bases sitting between them. CDR1 is MGHDK, CDR2 SYGVNS, per germline. The length of the CDR3 is 14 residues. The CDR3 loop is CASSELVGGETQYF. The CDR3 nucleotides read TGTGCCAGCAGTGAATTAGTGGGGGGAGAGACCCAGTACTTC.

This chain connects TRBV2 to TRBJ2-7; tentatively, D is TRBD2 (6 bases). Germline values: CDR1 SNHLY, CDR2 FYNNEI. Trimming shortened V by 6 bases and J by 6 bases, and 24 bases separated the two germline ends. The CDR3 consists of 16 residues. The chain's CDR3 is CASRRGGTDGSGEQYV. The CDR3 nucleotides read TGTGCCAGCAGGCGCGGCGGGACCGACGGGTCGGGCGAGCAGTACGTC.

The chain employs TRBV5-4 and TRBJ2-2, with 9 bases lining up with TRBD2. Trimming cost V 4 bases and J 6 bases; bases outside gene matches: 7. Germline loops: CDR1 SGHNT, CDR2 YYREEE (reference sequence). CDR3 length: 15 amino acids. The CDR3, as DNA: TGTGCCAGCAGCCCAAGGCGGGGGGGGGCCGGGGAGCTGTTTTTT. It translates to CASSPRRGGAGELFF.

The V call is TRBV15, the J call TRBJ1-2; D is ambiguous. This CDR3 has 13 amino acids. The V end was cut by 3 bases, the J end by 4 bases, with 9 bases between. CDR1 is LNHNV and CDR2 is YYDKDF in the germline V gene (reference sequence). The CDR3 region has the DNA TGTGCCACCAGCAGCATAGGTCCCTATGGCTACACCTTC. As protein: CATSSIGPYGYTF.

This clone was recorded a few times. The V gene is TRBV5-1, the J gene TRBJ2-1; 10 nucleotides align to TRBD1. The germline V gene has CDR1 SGHRS and CDR2 YFSETQ. Losses at the gene ends were 7 bases for V and 5 bases for J; bases not matched to a gene: 6. The CDR3 is made up of 14 amino acids. The CDR3 reads CASRWDRGNNEQFF. The CDR3 DNA follows: TGCGCCAGCCGTTGGGACAGGGGAAACAATGAGCAGTTCTTC.

The chain recombines TRBV10-2 with TRBJ1-1; D gene unclear. Germline V gives CDR1 WSHSY, CDR2 SAAADI. This CDR3 comprises 13 residues. The V gene lost 4 bases and the J gene lost 1 base, with 7 bases spanning the gap. The CDR3: CASSAGRNTEAFF. In DNA form, the CDR3 reads TGCGCCAGCAGTGCTGGACGGAACACTGAAGCTTTCTTT.

The chain couples TRBV7-8 to TRBJ1-2; TRBD1 is a possible D gene (6 bases). V was clipped by 5 bases and J by 7 bases, with 20 bases between them. Germline V gene sequence: CDR1 SGHVS, CDR2 FQNEAQ. The CDR3 spans 15 residues. This CDR3 is CASSHQTGGPFGYTF. The DNA for the CDR3 is TGTGCCAGCAGCCACCAGACAGGAGGACCCTTTGGCTACACCTTC.

V gene TRBV7-9 combines with J gene TRBJ2-5, with 8 bases aligning to TRBD2. V was clipped by 5 bases and J by 2 bases; unmatched bases: 16. The V gene's germline CDR1 is SEHNR and CDR2 FQNEAQ (reference sequence). The CDR3 totals 18 residues. CDR3 loop: CASSPSLSKPGGQETQYF. CDR3 nucleotides: TGTGCCAGCAGCCCCTCGCTATCCAAGCCGGGAGGGCAAGAGACCCAGTACTTC. The full variable domain, its missing parts supplied by reference TRBV7-9 and TRBJ2-5, is DTGVSQNPRHKITKRGQNVTFRCDPISEHNRLYWYRQTLGQGPEFLTYFQNEAQLEKSRLLSDRFSAERPKGSFSTLEIQRTEQGDSAMYLCASSPSLSKPGGQETQYFGPGTRLLVL.

V is TRBV14 and J is TRBJ1-3; unclear D gene. This CDR3 comprises 13 residues. V dropped 8 bases and J dropped 4 bases, with 12 bases sitting between them. The germline V gene encodes CDR1 SGHDN and CDR2 FVKESK. This chain's CDR3 is CASGIYRGNTIYF. In DNA form, the CDR3 reads TGTGCCAGCGGGATCTATCGCGGAAACACCATATATTTT. Drawing the rest from reference TRBV14 and TRBJ1-3, the complete variable domain is EAGVTQFPSHSVIEKGQTVTLRCDPISGHDNLYWYRRVMGKEIKFLLHFVKESKQDESGMPNNRFLAERTGGTYSTLKVQPAELEDSGVYFCASGIYRGNTIYFGEGSWLTVV.

The CDR3 sequence is CASSQHGTDTQYF. The CDR3 DNA reads TGCGCCAGCAGTCAGCACGGCACAGATACGCAGTATTTT. The gene calls are TRBV23-1 and TRBJ2-3; D is undetermined. TRBV23-1 is classed as an ORF, of uncertain function. Trimming took 3 bases from V and 1 from J, leaving 5 bases between them. CDR3 length: 13 residues.

This chain uses TRBV5-4 with TRBJ1-2; D possibly corresponds to TRBD1 (5 bases). This CDR3 is built from 14 residues. Trimming removed 0 bases from V and 6 bases from J, with 12 bases in between. CDR1 and CDR2 from the germline V gene are SGHNT and YYREEE (reference sequence). CDR3 loop: CASSLGAGMNGYTF. The CDR3 coding sequence is TGTGCCAGCAGCTTGGGGGCAGGGATGAATGGCTACACCTTC.

The V call is TRBV4-3, the J call TRBJ2-3; D not resolved. Germline V lookup: CDR1 LGHNA, CDR2 YSLEER. The CDR3 has 14 residues. Trimming removed 2 bases at V and 2 bases at J, with 8 bases between. CDR3 sequence reads: CASSQRVNTDTQYF. The DNA for the CDR3 is TGCGCCAGCAGCCAACGGGTCAACACAGATACGCAGTATTTT.

The chain uses TRBV10-3 and TRBJ2-6; possibly TRBD1 for D (6 bases). V lost 0 bases and J 0 bases, leaving 12 bases between the germline ends. The germline gives CDR1 ENHRY, CDR2 SYGVKD. CDR3 length equals 18 residues. The CDR3 DNA reads TGTGCCATCAGTGAGTCTGGGACAACTTACTCTGGGGCCAACGTCCTGACTTTC. Protein sequence: CAISESGTTYSGANVLTF.